This TCR beta chain was captured by sequencing in a study of cytomegalovirus exposure and HLA in healthy donors. This PCR relied on a set of 60 Vbeta primers and 13 Jbeta primers. Only in-frame clones appear in the TCRdb table, and some are missing; sequencing was by immunoSEQ multiplex PCR. In the table there are around 100,000 clones, 75% to 85% of which are singletons. Sequencing was performed on PBMCs. This TCR came from a man under 40 in good health and CMV-seropositive.

The CDR3 spells CASSLVWASSGNTIYF. The CDR3 DNA is TGTGCCAGCAGCTTGGTATGGGCGAGCTCTGGAAACACCATATATTTT. J is TRBJ1-3 and V is TRBV5-6; D unclear. The CDR3 has 16 residues. Germline V gene lookup returns CDR1 SGHDT and CDR2 YYEEEE. Trimming removed 0 bases from V and 0 bases from J, with 10 bases in between.